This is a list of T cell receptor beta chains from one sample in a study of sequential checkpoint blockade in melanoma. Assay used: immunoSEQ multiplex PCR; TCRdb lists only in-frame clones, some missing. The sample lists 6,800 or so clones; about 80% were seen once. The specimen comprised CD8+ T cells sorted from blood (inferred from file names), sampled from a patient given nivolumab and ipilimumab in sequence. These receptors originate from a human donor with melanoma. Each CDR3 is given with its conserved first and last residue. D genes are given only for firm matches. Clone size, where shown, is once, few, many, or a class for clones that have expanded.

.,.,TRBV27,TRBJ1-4,TGTGCCAGCAGCTTAGTCAGGGGCGATGAAAAACTGTTTTTT,CASSLVRGDEKLFF
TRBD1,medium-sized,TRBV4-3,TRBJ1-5,TGCGCCAGCAGCCAAGATTACGACAGGGGATTGGGGAATCAGCCCCAGCATTTT,CASSQDYDRGLGNQPQHF
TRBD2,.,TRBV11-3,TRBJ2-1,TGTGCCAGCAGCCCCGGACTAGCGGGAGGTGATGAGCAGTTCTTC,CASSPGLAGGDEQFF
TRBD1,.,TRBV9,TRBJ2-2,TGTGCCAGCAGCCCACAGGGGGGCACCGGGGAGCTGTTTTTT,CASSPQGGTGELFF
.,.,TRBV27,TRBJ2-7,TGTGCCAGCAGCCCACAGGGAATCTCCTACGAGCAGTACTTC,CASSPQGISYEQYF
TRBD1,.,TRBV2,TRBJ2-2,TGTGCCAGCAGCTCCGGGACAGTAGCACCCGGGGAGCTGTTTTTT,CASSSGTVAPGELFF
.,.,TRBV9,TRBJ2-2,TGTGCCAGCAGCTCAGGGTCTAGCGAGAACACCGGGGAGCTGTTTTTT,CASSSGSSENTGELFF
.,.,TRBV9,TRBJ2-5,TGTGCCAGCAGCGTAGGAGGGATAGAGACCCAGTACTTC,CASSVGGIETQYF
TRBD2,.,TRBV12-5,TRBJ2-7,TGTGCTAGTGGTTTGGTACCCTGGGCTAGCGGGGCTCAAAACTACGAGCAGTACTTC,CASGLVPWASGAQNYEQYF
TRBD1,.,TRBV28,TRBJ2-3,TGTGCCAGCAGTCCAGGACAGGGCCCAGATACGCAGTATTTT,CASSPGQGPDTQYF
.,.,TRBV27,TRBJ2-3,TGTGCCAGCAGTCCCTGGGCAGGTAGCACAGATACGCAGTATTTT,CASSPWAGSTDTQYF
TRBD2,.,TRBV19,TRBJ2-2,TGTGCCAGTAGCCCTCCTCTACTAGCGGGAGCTGCCGGGGAGCTGTTTTTT,CASSPPLLAGAAGELFF
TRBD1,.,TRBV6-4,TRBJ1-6,TGTGCCAGCAGAGGACAGGCAGCCAATAATTCACCCCTCCACTTT,CASRGQAANNSPLHF
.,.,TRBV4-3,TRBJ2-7,TGCGCCAGCAGCCAAGGGAGCGCCCCTCCTTACGAGCAGTACTTC,CASSQGSAPPYEQYF
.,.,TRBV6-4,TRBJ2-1,TGTGCCAGCAGTGTTGATAGCGGAGCATACAATGAGCAGTTCTTC,CASSVDSGAYNEQFF
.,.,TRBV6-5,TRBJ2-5,TGTGCCAGCAGTGATGGTTACGGGGAGACCCAGTACTTC,CASSDGYGETQYF
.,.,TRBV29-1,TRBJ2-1,TGCAGCGTTGGTTTTGGGGACTTCTACAATGAGCAGTTCTTC,CSVGFGDFYNEQFF
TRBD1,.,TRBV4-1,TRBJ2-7,TGCGCCAGCAGCCAAGGGGAGGGACAGGGATCCTACGAGCAGTACTTC,CASSQGEGQGSYEQYF
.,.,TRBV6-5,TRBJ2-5,TGTGCCAGCAGCACTAGTAGTGTCCAAGAGACCCAGTACTTC,CASSTSSVQETQYF
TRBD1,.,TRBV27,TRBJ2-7,TGTGCCAGCAAAGGCCAGGGGGTCAACGAGCAGTACTTC,CASKGQGVNEQYF